These 22 T cell receptor beta chains were sequenced from one sample in a study of cytomegalovirus exposure and HLA in healthy donors. The data were produced by immunoSEQ multiplex PCR, yet TCRdb's version contains in-frame clones alone and is incomplete. The profile shows tens of thousands of clones, roughly 94% of them singletons. Sequences were obtained from PBMCs. The source of these receptors is a man aged 18-30 years in good health and CMV-seropositive.

The chain employs TRBV6-1 and TRBJ2-7, with D maybe TRBD1 (6 bases). Germline CDR1 is MNHNS and CDR2 is SASEGT. The length of the CDR3 is 15 residues. The germline V and J ends were trimmed by 6 bases and 2 bases, with 17 bases remaining between them. The CDR3 sequence is CASSKGTSRTYEQYF. The CDR3 DNA reads as TGTGCCAGCAGCAAGGGGACAAGTAGAACCTACGAGCAGTACTTC.

The gene calls are TRBV6-5 and TRBJ2-2, with TRBD1 as a possible D gene (7 bases). V was cut by 7 bases and J by 3 bases, with 12 bases left in between. The CDR3 loop spans 14 amino acids. CDR1 and CDR2 from the germline V gene are MNHEY and SVGAGI. CDR3 residues: CASTSGGYTGELFF. The DNA for the CDR3 is TGTGCCAGCACCTCAGGGGGGTACACCGGGGAGCTGTTTTTT.

The CDR3 sequence: CAIMPAGGPYEQFF. CDR3 sequence (DNA): TGTGCCATCATGCCAGCGGGGGGGCCATATGAGCAGTTCTTC. The chain links TRBV10-3 to TRBJ2-1, with 10 bases lining up with TRBD2. J gave up 8 bases and V 7 bases, and 8 bases lay outside the gene matches. The CDR3 extends over 14 amino acids. From germline, CDR1 is ENHRY and CDR2 SYGVKD.

The chain employs TRBV2 and TRBJ1-3; TRBD1 matches at 9 bases. This CDR3 region has 14 residues. V lost 6 bases and J lost 6; bases outside the gene matches: 6. In germline, CDR1 is SNHLY, CDR2 FYNNEI. The CDR3 nucleotides read TGTGCCAGCAGATGGACAGGGGAGACAAACACCATATATTTT. It specifies CASRWTGETNTIYF.

V is TRBV6-5 and J is TRBJ1-2, with no clear D. The V gene's germline CDR1 is MNHEY and CDR2 SVGAGI. V was clipped by 0 bases and J by 3 bases, with 8 bases between them. The CDR3 runs 14 residues. CDR3 sequence: CASSYSGEDYGYTF. The CDR3 nucleotides are TGTGCCAGCAGTTACTCCGGGGAGGACTATGGCTACACCTTC.

This clone was observed a handful of times. The rearrangement joins TRBV7-2 to TRBJ1-2; D perhaps matches TRBD1 (6 bases). V lost 3 bases, J lost 6 bases, and 11 bases lay in between. Germline CDR1 is SGHTA and CDR2 is FQGNSA. The CDR3 runs 13 residues. The CDR3 loop is CASSLKGVDGYTF. CDR3 DNA sequence: TGTGCCAGCAGCTTGAAGGGGGTCGATGGCTACACCTTC. Together with reference TRBV7-2 and TRBJ1-2, the CDR3 gives the full variable domain: GAGVSQSPSNKVTEKGKDVELRCDPISGHTALYWYRQSLGQGLEFLIYFQGNSAPDKSGLPSDRFSAERTGGSVSTLTIQRTQQEDSAVYLCASSLKGVDGYTFGSGTRLTVV.

This rearrangement joins TRBV7-2 to TRBJ1-5; the D is unclear. Trimming took 3 bases from V and 0 from J, leaving 21 bases between them. The CDR3 loop spans 19 amino acids. Germline CDR1 SGHTA, CDR2 FQGNSA. The CDR3, as DNA: TGTGCCAGCAGCTTGTATGTCGTCGCAGGATCATATAGCAATCAGCCCCAGCATTTT. This gives the protein CASSLYVVAGSYSNQPQHF. The full variable domain, rest sourced from reference TRBV7-2 and TRBJ1-5, is GAGVSQSPSNKVTEKGKDVELRCDPISGHTALYWYRQSLGQGLEFLIYFQGNSAPDKSGLPSDRFSAERTGGSVSTLTIQRTQQEDSAVYLCASSLYVVAGSYSNQPQHFGDGTRLSIL.

The chain joins TRBV7-3 to TRBJ2-3, with TRBD2 matching 13 bases. V shed 5 bases and J 4 bases; nucleotides not matched to a gene: 6. The CDR3 sequence is 16 residues long. Germline V gives CDR1 SGHTA, CDR2 FQGTGA. The CDR3 loop reads CASSARTSGGPDTQYF. CDR3 DNA sequence: TGTGCCAGCAGCGCGCGGACTAGCGGGGGCCCAGATACGCAGTATTTT.

This clone is a singleton in its sample. The chain is built from TRBV27 and TRBJ1-5; the D gene is possibly TRBD1 (5 bases). V lost 2 bases and J 7 bases, leaving 15 bases between the germline ends. In germline, CDR1 is MNHEY, CDR2 SMNVEV (reference sequence). This CDR3 has 15 residues. The CDR3 coding sequence is TGTGCCAGCAGTTTAGGAGGGGTGGGGGGGCAGCCCCAGCATTTT. Translation gives CASSLGGVGGQPQHF.

V and J are TRBV29-1 and TRBJ2-1; D is perhaps TRBD1 (5 bases). Germline V gives CDR1 SQVTM, CDR2 ANQGSEA. V was clipped by 3 bases and J by 7 bases, with 13 bases between them. CDR3 length: 13 amino acids. CDR3 region: CSVEGSGWNEQFF. DNA of the CDR3: TGCAGCGTTGAGGGGTCAGGGTGGAATGAGCAGTTCTTC.

The chain uses TRBV5-8 and TRBJ1-6; 12 bases are shared with TRBD1. This CDR3 has 18 residues. Germline lookup yields CDR1 SGHTS and CDR2 YDEGEE. V lost 1 base, J lost 4 bases, and 6 bases stayed unmatched. The CDR3 DNA reads as TGTGCCAGCAGCTTGTGGGGACAGGGGGCATCTTATAATTCACCCCTCCACTTT. Its translation: CASSLWGQGASYNSPLHF.

V gene TRBV28 combines with J gene TRBJ2-1; tentative D call: TRBD2 (5 bases). Between the trimmed V and J ends, which lost 5 bases and 4 bases, there was a span of 12 bases. Germline V lookup: CDR1 MDHEN, CDR2 SYDVKM. The CDR3 consists of 14 residues. This chain's CDR3 is CASSPGSEYNEQFF. The CDR3 nucleotides read TGTGCCAGCAGTCCGGGGAGCGAGTACAATGAGCAGTTCTTC. Full variable domain (rest looked up from reference TRBV28 and TRBJ2-1): DVKVTQSSRYLVKRTGEKVFLECVQDMDHENMFWYRQDPGLGLRLIYFSYDVKMKEKGDIPEGYSVSREKKERFSLILESASTNQTSMYLCASSPGSEYNEQFFGPGTRLTVL.

This chain uses TRBV6-5 with TRBJ1-1; TRBD1 matches at 8 bases. With V trimmed by 6 bases and J by 6 bases, 6 bases remained unmatched. The length of the CDR3 is 13 residues. Germline V lookup: CDR1 MNHEY, CDR2 SVGAGI. The CDR3: CASRRTGSAEAFF. The CDR3 bases are TGTGCCAGCAGACGGACAGGGTCCGCTGAAGCTTTCTTT.

The chain joins TRBV11-3 to TRBJ1-1, with D perhaps TRBD1 (5 bases). The CDR3 consists of 15 residues. Trimming removed 1 base at V and 0 bases at J, with 9 bases between. Germline assignment: CDR1 SGHNT and CDR2 YENEEA. DNA of the CDR3: TGTGCCAGCAGCTTAGGGTCAGGGTTGAACACTGAAGCTTTCTTT. Protein: CASSLGSGLNTEAFF.

The chain is built from TRBV7-2 and TRBJ1-5; no firm D call. Germline CDR1 is SGHTA and CDR2 is FQGNSA. The V and J ends lost 6 bases and 4 bases respectively, with 10 bases between them. The CDR3 runs 13 residues. The CDR3 DNA reads as TGTGCCAGCAGGATCGACACTAATCAGCCCCAGCATTTT. Translation: CASRIDTNQPQHF. The entire variable domain, with the rest obtained from reference TRBV7-2 and TRBJ1-5, is as follows: GAGVSQSPSNKVTEKGKDVELRCDPISGHTALYWYRQSLGQGLEFLIYFQGNSAPDKSGLPSDRFSAERTGGSVSTLTIQRTQQEDSAVYLCASRIDTNQPQHFGDGTRLSIL.

The CDR3 DNA is TGCGCCAGCAGCTCTAGCGGGAACACAGATACGCAGTATTTT. This encodes CASSSSGNTDTQYF. This chain connects TRBV5-1 to TRBJ2-3, with 9 bases that match TRBD2. Germline-derived CDR1 and CDR2 are SGHRS and YFSETQ. J lost 2 bases, V lost 3 bases, and 1 base had no gene match. This CDR3 is 14 amino acids long.

The rearrangement joins TRBV7-9 to TRBJ2-7; D may be TRBD2 (6 bases). With 1 base removed from V and 0 bases from J, the gap between germline ends came to 7 bases. This CDR3 comprises 14 residues. Germline V gives CDR1 SEHNR, CDR2 FQNEAQ (reference sequence). The CDR3, as DNA: TGTGCCAGCAGCTTAGACGGGAGCTCCTACGAGCAGTACTTC. The encoded protein is CASSLDGSSYEQYF. The whole variable domain, filled in from reference TRBV7-9 and TRBJ2-7, reads DTGVSQNPRHKITKRGQNVTFRCDPISEHNRLYWYRQTLGQGPEFLTYFQNEAQLEKSRLLSDRFSAERPKGSFSTLEIQRTEQGDSAMYLCASSLDGSSYEQYFGPGTRLTVT.

Comment on this clone: At the DNA level, this CDR3 is encoded by other sequences in the same sample as well. The chain joins TRBV6-5 to TRBJ2-7, with 10 nucleotides matching TRBD2. Germline values: CDR1 MNHEY, CDR2 SVGAGI. V gave up 4 bases and J gave up 1 base; unmatched junction bases: 4. The CDR3 runs to 15 residues. The CDR3 coding sequence is TGTGCCAGCAGTTCGCTGACTAGCGGGTCCTACGAGCAGTACTTC. It specifies CASSSLTSGSYEQYF.

The chain couples TRBV6-1 to TRBJ1-2; D unresolved. CDR1 is MNHNS and CDR2 is SASEGT in the germline V gene. The CDR3 spans 13 residues. Trimming pared 10 bases from V and 3 bases from J, leaving 15 bases between. This CDR3 reads CATRPGRYYGYTF. CDR3 sequence (DNA): TGTGCCACCCGCCCGGGGAGATACTATGGCTACACCTTC.

J is TRBJ1-2 and V is TRBV19, with TRBD1 matching over 10 bases. Looked up from germline, CDR1 is LNHDA and CDR2 is SQIVND (reference sequence). The V gene end was trimmed by 7 bases and the J gene end by 4 bases; junction bases not matched to a gene: 12. The CDR3 loop spans 16 amino acids. CDR3 sequence (DNA): TGTGCCAGTAACCCTCAGAGACAGGGGGCCATCTATGGCTACACCTTC. Its protein product is CASNPQRQGAIYGYTF.

V gene TRBV4-3 combines with J gene TRBJ2-3; tentatively, D is TRBD1 (5 bases). The germline V gene encodes CDR1 LGHNA and CDR2 YSLEER. The CDR3 sequence is 16 residues long. The V end was cut by 0 bases, the J end by 1 base, with 11 bases between. CDR3 DNA: TGCGCCAGCAGCCAAGATAGGGGATCCGGCACAGATACGCAGTATTTT. Encoded protein: CASSQDRGSGTDTQYF.

This chain connects TRBV30 to TRBJ1-1; D call uncertain. Trimming shortened V by 2 bases and J by 1 base, and 8 bases separated the two germline ends. Germline V lookup: CDR1 GTSNPN, CDR2 SVGIG (reference sequence). The CDR3 is 13 residues long. The CDR3 loop reads CAWSRRGNTEAFF. The CDR3 DNA sequence: TGTGCCTGGAGTAGGAGAGGGAACACTGAAGCTTTCTTT.